This T cell receptor (beta chain) is drawn from a study of CD8+ T cells in alopecia areata. Findings and caveats of the study: Within the top 100, expanded CD8+ clones significantly decreased with tofacitinib, as did scalp clonality. In lesional scalp, particularly from alopecia totalis/universalis, clonality was higher than in normal scalp.

V was clipped by 2 bases and J by 4 bases, with 9 bases between them. The CDR3 extends over 13 amino acids. Germline V gene lookup returns CDR1 GTSNPN and CDR2 SVGIG (reference sequence). The treatment was: oral pan-JAK inhibitor, 5-10 mg twice daily. Turning to this clone: Its antigen is as yet unknown.

Reverse transcribed after extraction, RNA yielded cDNA as the sequencing template. The repertoire was sequenced with immunoSEQ multiplex PCR; TCRdb's copy has only in-frame clones and lacks some. Among hundreds of thousands of clones listed, 60% were seen once. This specimen consisted of CD4+ T cells sorted from blood, obtained around week 52, from a patient treated with tofacitinib. The clonotype comes from a human donor with alopecia areata. The rearrangement uses TRBV30 and TRBJ1-3; D gene ambiguous. The CDR3 loop is CAWSNMAGNTIYF. Here the CDR3 DNA reads TGTGCCTGGAGTAACATGGCCGGAAACACCATATATTTT.